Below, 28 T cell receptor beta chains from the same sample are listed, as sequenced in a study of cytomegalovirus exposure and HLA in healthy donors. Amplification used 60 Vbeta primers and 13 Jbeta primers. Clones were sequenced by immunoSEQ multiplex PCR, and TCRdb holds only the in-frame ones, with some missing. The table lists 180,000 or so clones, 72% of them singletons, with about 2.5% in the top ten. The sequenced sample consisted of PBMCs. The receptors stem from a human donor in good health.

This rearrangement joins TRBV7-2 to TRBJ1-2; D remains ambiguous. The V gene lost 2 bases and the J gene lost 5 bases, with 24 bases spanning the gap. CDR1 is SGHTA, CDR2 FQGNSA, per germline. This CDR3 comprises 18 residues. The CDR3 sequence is CASSLSETLPQTRYGYTF. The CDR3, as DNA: TGTGCCAGCAGCTTATCGGAGACGCTCCCCCAAACCCGGTATGGCTACACCTTC.

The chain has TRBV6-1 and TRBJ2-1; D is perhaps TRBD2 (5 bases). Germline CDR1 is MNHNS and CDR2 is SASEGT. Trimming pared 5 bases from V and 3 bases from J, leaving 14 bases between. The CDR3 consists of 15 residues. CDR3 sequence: CASSTRERRYNEQFF. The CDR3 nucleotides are TGTGCCAGCAGTACTAGGGAGCGACGCTACAATGAGCAGTTCTTC.

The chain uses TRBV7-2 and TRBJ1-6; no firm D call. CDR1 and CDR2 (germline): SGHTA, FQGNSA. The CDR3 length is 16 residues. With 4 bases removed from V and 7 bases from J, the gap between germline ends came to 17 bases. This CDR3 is CASSSFLPTPNSPLHF. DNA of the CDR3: TGTGCCAGCAGCTCTTTTCTCCCGACACCGAATTCACCCCTCCACTTT. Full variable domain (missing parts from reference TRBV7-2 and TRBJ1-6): GAGVSQSPSNKVTEKGKDVELRCDPISGHTALYWYRQSLGQGLEFLIYFQGNSAPDKSGLPSDRFSAERTGGSVSTLTIQRTQQEDSAVYLCASSSFLPTPNSPLHFGNGTRLTVT.

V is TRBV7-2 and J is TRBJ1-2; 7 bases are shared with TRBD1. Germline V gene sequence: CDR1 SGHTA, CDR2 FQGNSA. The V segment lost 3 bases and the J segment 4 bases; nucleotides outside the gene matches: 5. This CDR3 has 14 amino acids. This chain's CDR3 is CASSFDRAAYGYTF. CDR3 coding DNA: TGTGCCAGCAGCTTTGACAGGGCGGCCTATGGCTACACCTTC.

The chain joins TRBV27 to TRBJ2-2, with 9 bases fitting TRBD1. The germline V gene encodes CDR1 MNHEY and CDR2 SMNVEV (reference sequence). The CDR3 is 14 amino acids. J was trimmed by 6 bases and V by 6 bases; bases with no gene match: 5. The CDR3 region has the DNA TGTGCCAGCAGCCTACAGGGGGCTCCCGGGGAGCTGTTTTTT. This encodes CASSLQGAPGELFF.

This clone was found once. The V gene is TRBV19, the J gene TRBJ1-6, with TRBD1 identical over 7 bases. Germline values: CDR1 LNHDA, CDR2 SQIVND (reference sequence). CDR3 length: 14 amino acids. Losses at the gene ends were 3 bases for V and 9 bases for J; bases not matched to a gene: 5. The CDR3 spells CASSITGASSPLHF. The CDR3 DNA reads TGTGCCAGTAGTATCACAGGGGCGAGTTCACCCCTCCACTTT.

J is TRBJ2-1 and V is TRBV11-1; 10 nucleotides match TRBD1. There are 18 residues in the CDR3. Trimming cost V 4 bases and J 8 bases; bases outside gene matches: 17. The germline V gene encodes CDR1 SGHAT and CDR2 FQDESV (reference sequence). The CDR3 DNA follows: TGTGCCAGCAGCTATCGGGACAGGGGCCTTCATTCGGCCTATGAGCAGTTCTTC. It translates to CASSYRDRGLHSAYEQFF.

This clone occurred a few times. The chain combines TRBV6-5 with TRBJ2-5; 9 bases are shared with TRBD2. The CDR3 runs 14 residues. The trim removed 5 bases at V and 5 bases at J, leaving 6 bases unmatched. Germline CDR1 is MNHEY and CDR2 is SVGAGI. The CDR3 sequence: CASSVAGGPETQYF. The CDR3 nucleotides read TGTGCCAGCAGTGTGGCGGGGGGGCCGGAGACCCAGTACTTC.

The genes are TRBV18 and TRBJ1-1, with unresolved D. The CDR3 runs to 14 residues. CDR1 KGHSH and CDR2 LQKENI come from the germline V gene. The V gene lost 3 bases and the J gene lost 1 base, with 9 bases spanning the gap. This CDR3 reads CASSPGQANTEAFF. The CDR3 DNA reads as TGTGCCAGCTCACCCGGCCAGGCGAACACTGAAGCTTTCTTT.

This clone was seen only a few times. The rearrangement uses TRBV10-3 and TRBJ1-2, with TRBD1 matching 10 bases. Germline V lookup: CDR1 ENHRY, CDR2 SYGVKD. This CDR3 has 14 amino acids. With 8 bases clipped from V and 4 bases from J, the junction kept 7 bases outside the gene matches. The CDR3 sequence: CAIGRDRGSYGYTF. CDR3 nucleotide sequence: TGTGCCATCGGCCGGGACAGGGGATCCTATGGCTACACCTTC.

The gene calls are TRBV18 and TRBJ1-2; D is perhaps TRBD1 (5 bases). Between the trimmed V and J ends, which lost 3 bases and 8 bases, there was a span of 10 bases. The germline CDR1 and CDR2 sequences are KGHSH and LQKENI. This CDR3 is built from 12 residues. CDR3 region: CASSPAGEGYTF. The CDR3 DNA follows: TGTGCCAGCTCACCCGCGGGGGAAGGCTACACCTTC.

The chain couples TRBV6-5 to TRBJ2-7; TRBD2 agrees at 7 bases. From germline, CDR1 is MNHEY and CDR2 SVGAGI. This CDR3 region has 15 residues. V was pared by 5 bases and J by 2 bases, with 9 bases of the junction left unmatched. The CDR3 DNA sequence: TGTGCCAGCAGTCAACTAGCGAGTTTGGCCTACGAGCAGTACTTC. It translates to CASSQLASLAYEQYF.

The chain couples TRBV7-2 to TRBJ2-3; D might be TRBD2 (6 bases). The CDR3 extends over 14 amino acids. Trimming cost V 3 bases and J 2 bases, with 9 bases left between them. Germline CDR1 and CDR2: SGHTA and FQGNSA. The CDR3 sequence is CASSLGGPTDTQYF. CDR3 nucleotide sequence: TGTGCCAGCAGCTTGGGGGGTCCCACAGATACGCAGTATTTT.

The CDR3 loop is CASSLGGRGGQETQYF. The CDR3 DNA reads as TGTGCCAGCAGCTTAGGAGGGCGGGGGGGCCAAGAGACCCAGTACTTC. The V call is TRBV11-3, the J call TRBJ2-5, with 9 bases identical to TRBD2. J gave up 1 base and V 1 base, and 4 bases lay outside the gene matches. Germline-derived CDR1 and CDR2 are SGHNT and YENEEA. CDR3 length: 16 residues. The complete variable domain, with remaining parts taken from reference TRBV11-3 and TRBJ2-5, reads EAGVVQSPRYKIIEKKQPVAFWCNPISGHNTLYWYLQNLGQGPELLIRYENEEAVDDSQLPKDRFSAERLKGVDSTLKIQPAELGDSAVYLCASSLGGRGGQETQYFGPGTRLLVL.

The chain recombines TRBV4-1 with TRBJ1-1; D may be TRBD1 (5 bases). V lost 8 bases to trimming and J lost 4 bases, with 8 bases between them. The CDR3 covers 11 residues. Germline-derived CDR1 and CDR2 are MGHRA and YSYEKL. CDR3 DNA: TGCGCCAGCGCTCAGGGCACTGAAGCTTTCTTT. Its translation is CASAQGTEAFF.

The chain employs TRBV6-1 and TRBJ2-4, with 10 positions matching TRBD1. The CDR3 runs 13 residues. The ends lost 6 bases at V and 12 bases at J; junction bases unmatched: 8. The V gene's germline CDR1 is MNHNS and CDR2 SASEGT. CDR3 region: CASRLRQGATQYF. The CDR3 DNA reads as TGTGCCAGCAGACTTAGACAGGGGGCGACTCAGTACTTC.

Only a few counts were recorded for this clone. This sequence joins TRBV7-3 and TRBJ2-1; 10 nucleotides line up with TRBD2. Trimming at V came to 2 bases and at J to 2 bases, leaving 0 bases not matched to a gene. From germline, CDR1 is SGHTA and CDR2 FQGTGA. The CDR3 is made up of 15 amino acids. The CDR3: CASSLLAGAYNEQFF. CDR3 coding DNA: TGTGCCAGCAGCTTACTAGCGGGGGCCTACAATGAGCAGTTCTTC.

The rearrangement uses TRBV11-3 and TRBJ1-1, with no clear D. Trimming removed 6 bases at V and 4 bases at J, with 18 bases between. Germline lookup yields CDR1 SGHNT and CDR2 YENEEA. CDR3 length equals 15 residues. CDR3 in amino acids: CASSPPREGSTEAFF. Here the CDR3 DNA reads TGTGCCAGCAGTCCCCCTCGGGAGGGTAGCACTGAAGCTTTCTTT.

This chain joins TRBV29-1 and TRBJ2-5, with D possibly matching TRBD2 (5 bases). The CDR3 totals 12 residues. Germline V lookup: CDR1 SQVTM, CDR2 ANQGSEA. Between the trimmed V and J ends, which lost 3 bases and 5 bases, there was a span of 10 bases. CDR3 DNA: TGCAGCGTTGACGGGGTGGGGGAGACCCAGTACTTC. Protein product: CSVDGVGETQYF.

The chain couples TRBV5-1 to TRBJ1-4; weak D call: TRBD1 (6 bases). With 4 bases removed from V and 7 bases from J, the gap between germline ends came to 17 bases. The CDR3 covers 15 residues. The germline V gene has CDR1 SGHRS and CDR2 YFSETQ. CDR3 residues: CASSVGGGTVEKLFF. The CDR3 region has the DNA TGCGCCAGCAGCGTGGGGGGGGGCACGGTTGAAAAACTGTTTTTT.

CDR3 nucleotides: TGTGCCAGCAGCCAGCGCTTTGGAGTTCACGAGCAGTACTTC. Amino acid sequence: CASSQRFGVHEQYF. The chain has TRBV7-9 and TRBJ2-7, with D unclear. The CDR3 extends over 14 amino acids. Per the germline V gene, CDR1 is SEHNR and CDR2 is FQNEAQ (reference sequence). V lost 5 bases, J lost 5 bases, and 16 bases lay in between. Based on the CDR3 plus reference TRBV7-9 and TRBJ2-7, the full variable domain is DTGVSQNPRHKITKRGQNVTFRCDPISEHNRLYWYRQTLGQGPEFLTYFQNEAQLEKSRLLSDRFSAERPKGSFSTLEIQRTEQGDSAMYLCASSQRFGVHEQYFGPGTRLTVT.

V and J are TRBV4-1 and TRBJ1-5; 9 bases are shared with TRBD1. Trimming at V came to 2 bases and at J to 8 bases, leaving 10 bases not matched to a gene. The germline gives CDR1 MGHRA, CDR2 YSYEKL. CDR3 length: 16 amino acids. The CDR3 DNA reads TGCGCCAGCAGCCAACCAGGACAGGGGAAAGGAGAGCCCCAGCATTTT. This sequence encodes CASSQPGQGKGEPQHF.

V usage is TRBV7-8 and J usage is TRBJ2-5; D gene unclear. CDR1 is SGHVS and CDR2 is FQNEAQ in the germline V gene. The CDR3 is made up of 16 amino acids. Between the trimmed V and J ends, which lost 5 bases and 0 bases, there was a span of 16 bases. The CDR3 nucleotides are TGTGCCAGCAGCCATCTGATACAGCTGAACCAAGAGACCCAGTACTTC. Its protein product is CASSHLIQLNQETQYF.

For the CDR3, the DNA is TGCGCCAGCAGTGAGACAGGGCTCGCGAAGACCCAGTACTTC. It encodes CASSETGLAKTQYF. The V and J genes are TRBV10-1 and TRBJ2-5; the D gene is possibly TRBD1 (6 bases). CDR1 is WNHNN and CDR2 is SYGVQD in the germline V gene (reference sequence). The CDR3 is 14 residues long. The V gene lost 2 bases and the J gene lost 6 bases, with 13 bases spanning the gap.

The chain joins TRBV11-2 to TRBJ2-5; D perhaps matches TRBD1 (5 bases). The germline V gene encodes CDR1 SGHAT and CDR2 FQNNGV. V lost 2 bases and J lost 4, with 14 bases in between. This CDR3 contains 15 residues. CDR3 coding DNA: TGTGCCAGCAGCTTATCGGATTCAGGGCGAGAGACCCAGTACTTC. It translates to CASSLSDSGRETQYF.

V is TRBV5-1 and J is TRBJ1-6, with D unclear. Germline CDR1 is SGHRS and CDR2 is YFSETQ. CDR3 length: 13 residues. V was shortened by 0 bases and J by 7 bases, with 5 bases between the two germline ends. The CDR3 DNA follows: TGCGCCAGCAGCTTGGTAGAAAATTCACCCCTCCACTTT. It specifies CASSLVENSPLHF. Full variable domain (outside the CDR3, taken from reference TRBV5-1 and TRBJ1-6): KAGVTQTPRYLIKTRGQQVTLSCSPISGHRSVSWYQQTPGQGLQFLFEYFSETQRNKGNFPGRFSGRQFSNSRSEMNVSTLELGDSALYLCASSLVENSPLHFGNGTRLTVT.

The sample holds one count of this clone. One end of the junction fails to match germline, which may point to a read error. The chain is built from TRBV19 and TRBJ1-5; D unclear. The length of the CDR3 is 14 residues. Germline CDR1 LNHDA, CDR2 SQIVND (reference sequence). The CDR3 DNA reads TGTGCCAGTACTATAGCGGGGTCGGGTCAGCCCCAGCATTTT. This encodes CASTIAGSGQPQHF.

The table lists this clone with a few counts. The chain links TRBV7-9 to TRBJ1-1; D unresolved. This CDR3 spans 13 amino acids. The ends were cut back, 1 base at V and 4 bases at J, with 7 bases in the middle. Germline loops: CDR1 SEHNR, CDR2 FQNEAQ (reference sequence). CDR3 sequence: CASSLEPGTEAFF. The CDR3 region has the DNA TGTGCCAGCAGCTTAGAACCGGGCACTGAAGCTTTCTTT.